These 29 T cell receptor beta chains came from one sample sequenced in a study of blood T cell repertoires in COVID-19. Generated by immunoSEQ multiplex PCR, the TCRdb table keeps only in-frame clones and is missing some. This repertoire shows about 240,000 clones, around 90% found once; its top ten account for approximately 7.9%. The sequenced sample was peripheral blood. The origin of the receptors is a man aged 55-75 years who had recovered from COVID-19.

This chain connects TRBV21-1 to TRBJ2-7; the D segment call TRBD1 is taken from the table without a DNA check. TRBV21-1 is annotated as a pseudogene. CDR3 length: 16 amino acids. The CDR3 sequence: CASIAHQGAPTYEQYF. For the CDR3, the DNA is TGTGCCAGCATCGCCCACCAGGGGGCTCCCACCTACGAGCAGTACTTC.

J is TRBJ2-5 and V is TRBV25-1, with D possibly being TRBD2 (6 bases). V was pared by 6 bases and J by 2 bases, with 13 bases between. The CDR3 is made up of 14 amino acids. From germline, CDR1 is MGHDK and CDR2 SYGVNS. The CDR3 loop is CASRSWGDQETQYF. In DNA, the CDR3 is TGTGCCAGCAGAAGTTGGGGGGATCAAGAGACCCAGTACTTC. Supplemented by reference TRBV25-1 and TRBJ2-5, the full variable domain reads EADIYQTPRYLVIGTGKKITLECSQTMGHDKMYWYQQDPGMELHLIHYSYGVNSTEKGDLSSESTVSRIRTEHFPLTLESARPSHTSQYLCASRSWGDQETQYFGPGTRLLVL.

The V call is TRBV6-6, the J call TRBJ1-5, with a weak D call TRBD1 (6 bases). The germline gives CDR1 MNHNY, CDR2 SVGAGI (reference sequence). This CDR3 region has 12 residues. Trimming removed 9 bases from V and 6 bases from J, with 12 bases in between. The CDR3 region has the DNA TGTGCCAGTAAAAACAGGGCTCAGCCCCAGCATTTT. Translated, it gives CASKNRAQPQHF.

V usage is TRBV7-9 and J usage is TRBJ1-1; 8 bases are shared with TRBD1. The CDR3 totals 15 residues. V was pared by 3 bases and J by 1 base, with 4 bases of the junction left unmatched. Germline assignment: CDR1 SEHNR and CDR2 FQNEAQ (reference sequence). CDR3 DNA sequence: TGTGCCAGCAGCTTGGGACAGGCTGCGAACACTGAAGCTTTCTTT. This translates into CASSLGQAANTEAFF.

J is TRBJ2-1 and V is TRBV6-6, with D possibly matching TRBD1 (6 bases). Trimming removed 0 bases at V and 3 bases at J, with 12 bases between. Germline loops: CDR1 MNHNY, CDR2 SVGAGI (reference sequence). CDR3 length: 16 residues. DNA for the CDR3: TGTGCCAGCAGTTACTCAGCGGCAGGGGTCTACAATGAGCAGTTCTTC. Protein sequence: CASSYSAAGVYNEQFF.

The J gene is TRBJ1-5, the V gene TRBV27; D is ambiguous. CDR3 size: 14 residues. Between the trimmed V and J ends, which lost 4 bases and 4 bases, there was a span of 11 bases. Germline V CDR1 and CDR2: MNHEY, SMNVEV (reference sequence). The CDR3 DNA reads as TGTGCCAGCAGTTCTGGGCCGGGGAATCAGCCCCAGCATTTT. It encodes CASSSGPGNQPQHF.

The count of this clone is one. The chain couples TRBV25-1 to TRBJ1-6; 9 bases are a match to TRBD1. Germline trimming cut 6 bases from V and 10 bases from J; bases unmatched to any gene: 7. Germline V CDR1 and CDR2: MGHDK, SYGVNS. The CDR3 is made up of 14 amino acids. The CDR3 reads CASSSTGGKSPLHF. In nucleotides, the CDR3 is TGTGCCAGCAGCTCGACAGGGGGGAAATCACCCCTCCACTTT. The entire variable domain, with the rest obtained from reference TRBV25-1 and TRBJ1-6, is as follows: EADIYQTPRYLVIGTGKKITLECSQTMGHDKMYWYQQDPGMELHLIHYSYGVNSTEKGDLSSESTVSRIRTEHFPLTLESARPSHTSQYLCASSSTGGKSPLHFGNGTRLTVT.

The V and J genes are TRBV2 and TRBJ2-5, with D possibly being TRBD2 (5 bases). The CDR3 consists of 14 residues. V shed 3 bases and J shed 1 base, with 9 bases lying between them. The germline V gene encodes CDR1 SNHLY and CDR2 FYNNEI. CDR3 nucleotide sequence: TGTGCCAGCAGTGAGGGGAGATTCCAAGAGACCCAGTACTTC. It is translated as CASSEGRFQETQYF.

CDR3 protein: CASSLRTGRSGANVLTF. CDR3 in DNA: TGTGCCAGCAGCTTAAGGACAGGCCGCTCTGGGGCCAACGTCCTGACTTTC. This rearrangement joins TRBV13 to TRBJ2-6, with TRBD1 identical over 7 bases. CDR1 and CDR2 from the germline V gene are PRHDT and FYEKMQ (reference sequence). The CDR3 is made up of 17 amino acids. The junction had 4 bases not matched to a gene; V was cut back by 2 bases and J by 0 bases. Combining the CDR3 with reference TRBV13 and TRBJ2-6 gives the whole variable domain AAGVIQSPRHLIKEKRETATLKCYPIPRHDTVYWYQQGPGQDPQFLISFYEKMQSDKGSIPDRFSAQQFSDYHSELNMSSLELGDSALYFCASSLRTGRSGANVLTFGAGSRLTVL.

This chain's CDR3 is CASSLMGGQRGRTDTQYF. The CDR3 nucleotides are TGTGCCAGCAGCTTAATGGGCGGGCAGCGGGGTCGCACAGATACGCAGTATTTT. J is TRBJ2-3 and V is TRBV7-2; 7 nucleotides agree with TRBD2. From germline, CDR1 is SGHTA and CDR2 FQGNSA. The CDR3 extends over 18 amino acids. Trimming at V came to 2 bases and at J to 1 base, leaving 12 bases not matched to a gene.

This CDR3 is CASQDRVTSPLHF. CDR3 in DNA: TGTGCCAGTCAAGACAGGGTAACTTCACCCCTCCACTTT. This sequence joins TRBV19 and TRBJ1-6, with 7 bases identical to TRBD1. The CDR3 is 13 amino acids. The V segment lost 8 bases and the J segment 9 bases; nucleotides outside the gene matches: 7. Looked up from germline, CDR1 is LNHDA and CDR2 is SQIVND (reference sequence).

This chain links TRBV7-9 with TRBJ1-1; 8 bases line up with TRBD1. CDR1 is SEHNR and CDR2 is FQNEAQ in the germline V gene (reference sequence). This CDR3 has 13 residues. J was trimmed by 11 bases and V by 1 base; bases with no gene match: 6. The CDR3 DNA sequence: TGTGCCAGCAGCTTAGGGCGACAGGGGTGGGCTTTCTTT. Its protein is CASSLGRQGWAFF.

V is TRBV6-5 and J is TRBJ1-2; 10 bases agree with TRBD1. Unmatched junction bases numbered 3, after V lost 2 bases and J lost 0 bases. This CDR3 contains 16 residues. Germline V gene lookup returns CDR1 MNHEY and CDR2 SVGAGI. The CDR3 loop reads CASSYDRGPSNYGYTF. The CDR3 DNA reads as TGTGCCAGCAGTTACGACAGGGGGCCCTCTAACTATGGCTACACCTTC.

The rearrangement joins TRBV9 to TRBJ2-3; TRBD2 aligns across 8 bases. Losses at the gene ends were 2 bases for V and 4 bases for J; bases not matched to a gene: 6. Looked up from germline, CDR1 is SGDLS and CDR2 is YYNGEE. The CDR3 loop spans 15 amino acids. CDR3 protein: CASSVQAGASDTQYF. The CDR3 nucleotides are TGTGCCAGCAGCGTTCAAGCGGGGGCCTCAGATACGCAGTATTTT.

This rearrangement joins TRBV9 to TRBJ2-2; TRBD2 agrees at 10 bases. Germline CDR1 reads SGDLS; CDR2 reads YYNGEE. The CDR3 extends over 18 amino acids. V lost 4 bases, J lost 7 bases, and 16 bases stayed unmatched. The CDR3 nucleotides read TGTGCCAGCAGCCCAGGGCCCCAGCGGGGGGGCCTGAGCGGGGAGCTGTTTTTT. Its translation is CASSPGPQRGGLSGELFF.

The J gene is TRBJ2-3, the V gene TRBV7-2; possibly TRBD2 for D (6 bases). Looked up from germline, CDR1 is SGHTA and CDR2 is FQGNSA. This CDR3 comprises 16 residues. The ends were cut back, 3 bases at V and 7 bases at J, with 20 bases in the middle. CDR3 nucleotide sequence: TGTGCCAGCAGCTTTGGGGGGTCGGCGGGGTGGAATACGCAGTATTTT. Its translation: CASSFGGSAGWNTQYF.

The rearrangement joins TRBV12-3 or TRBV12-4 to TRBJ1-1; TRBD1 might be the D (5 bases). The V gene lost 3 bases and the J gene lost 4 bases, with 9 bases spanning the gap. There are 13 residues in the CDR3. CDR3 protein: CASSFGHTTEAFF. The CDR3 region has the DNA TGTGCCAGCAGTTTTGGACATACCACTGAAGCTTTCTTT.

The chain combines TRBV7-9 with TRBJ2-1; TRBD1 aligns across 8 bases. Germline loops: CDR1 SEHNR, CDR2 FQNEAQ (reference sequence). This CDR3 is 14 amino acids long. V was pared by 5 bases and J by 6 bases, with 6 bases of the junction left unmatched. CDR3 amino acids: CASSKTGQVNEQFF. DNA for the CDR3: TGTGCCAGCAGCAAAACGGGACAGGTCAATGAGCAGTTCTTC.

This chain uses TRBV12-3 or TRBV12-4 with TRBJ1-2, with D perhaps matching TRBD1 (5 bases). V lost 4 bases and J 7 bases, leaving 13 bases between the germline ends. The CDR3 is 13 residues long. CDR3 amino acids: CASSSPGTLGYTF. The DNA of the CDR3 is TGTGCCAGCAGTTCTCCCGGGACTCTTGGCTACACCTTC.

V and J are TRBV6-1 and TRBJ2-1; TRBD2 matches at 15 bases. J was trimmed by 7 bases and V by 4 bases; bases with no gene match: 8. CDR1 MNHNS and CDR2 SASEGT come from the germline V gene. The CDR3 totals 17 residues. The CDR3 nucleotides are TGTGCCAGCAGTGTTGCTGGACTAGCGGGGGGGCAAAATGAGCAGTTCTTC. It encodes CASSVAGLAGGQNEQFF.

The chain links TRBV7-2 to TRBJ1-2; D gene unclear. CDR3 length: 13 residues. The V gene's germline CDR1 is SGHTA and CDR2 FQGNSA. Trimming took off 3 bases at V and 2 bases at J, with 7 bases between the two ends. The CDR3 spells CASSFAMNYGYTF. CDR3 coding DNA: TGTGCCAGCAGCTTTGCGATGAACTATGGCTACACCTTC. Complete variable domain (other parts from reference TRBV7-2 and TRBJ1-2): GAGVSQSPSNKVTEKGKDVELRCDPISGHTALYWYRQSLGQGLEFLIYFQGNSAPDKSGLPSDRFSAERTGGSVSTLTIQRTQQEDSAVYLCASSFAMNYGYTFGSGTRLTVV.

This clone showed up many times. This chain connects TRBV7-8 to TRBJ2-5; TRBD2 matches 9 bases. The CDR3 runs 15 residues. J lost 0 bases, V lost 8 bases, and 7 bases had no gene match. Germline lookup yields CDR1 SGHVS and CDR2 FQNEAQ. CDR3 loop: CASARLAVDQETQYF. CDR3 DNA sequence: TGTGCCAGCGCCCGACTAGCGGTAGACCAAGAGACCCAGTACTTC.

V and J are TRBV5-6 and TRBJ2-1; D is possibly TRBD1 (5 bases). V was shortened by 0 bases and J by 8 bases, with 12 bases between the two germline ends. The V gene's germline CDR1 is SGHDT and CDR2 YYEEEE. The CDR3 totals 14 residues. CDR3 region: CASSLGGNRYEQFF. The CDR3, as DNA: TGTGCCAGCAGCTTGGGGGGCAACCGCTATGAGCAGTTCTTC.

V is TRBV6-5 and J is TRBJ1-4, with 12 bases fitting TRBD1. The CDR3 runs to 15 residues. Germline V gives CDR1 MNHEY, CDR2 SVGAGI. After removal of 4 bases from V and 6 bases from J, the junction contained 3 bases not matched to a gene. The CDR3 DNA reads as TGTGCCAGCAGTTCTGGGACAGGGGGCTATGAAAAACTGTTTTTT. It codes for CASSSGTGGYEKLFF.

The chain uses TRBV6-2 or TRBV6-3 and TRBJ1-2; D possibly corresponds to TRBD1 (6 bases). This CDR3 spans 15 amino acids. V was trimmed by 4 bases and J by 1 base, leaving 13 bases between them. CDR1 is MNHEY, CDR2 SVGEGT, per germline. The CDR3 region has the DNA TGTGCCAGCAGTTCTGGGGGCTCCCTTAACTATGGCTACACCTTC. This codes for CASSSGGSLNYGYTF.

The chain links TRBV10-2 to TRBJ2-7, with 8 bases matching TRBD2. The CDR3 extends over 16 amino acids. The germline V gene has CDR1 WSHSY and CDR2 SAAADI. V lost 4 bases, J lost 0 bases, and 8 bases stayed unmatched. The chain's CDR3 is CASSGPTSGYSYEQYF. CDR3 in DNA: TGCGCCAGCAGTGGCCCAACTAGCGGATACTCCTACGAGCAGTACTTC.

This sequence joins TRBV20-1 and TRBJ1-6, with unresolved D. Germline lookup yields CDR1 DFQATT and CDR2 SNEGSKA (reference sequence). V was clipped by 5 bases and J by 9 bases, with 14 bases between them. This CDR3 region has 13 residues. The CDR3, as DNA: TGCAGTGCTGGTGCCTACCTCGGTTCACCCCTCCACTTT. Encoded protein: CSAGAYLGSPLHF.

Here the CDR3 DNA reads TGTGCCAGCAGCGTAGCCCTGAGCTCCTACAATGAGCAGTTCTTC. Translation: CASSVALSSYNEQFF. This chain joins TRBV9 and TRBJ2-1, with no clear D. CDR1 is SGDLS and CDR2 is YYNGEE in the germline V gene. Between the trimmed V and J ends, which lost 0 bases and 0 bases, there was a span of 7 bases. The CDR3 contains 15 residues. The entire variable domain, with the rest obtained from reference TRBV9 and TRBJ2-1, is as follows: DSGVTQTPKHLITATGQRVTLRCSPRSGDLSVYWYQQSLDQGLQFLIQYYNGEERAKGNILERFSAQQFPDLHSELNLSSLELGDSALYFCASSVALSSYNEQFFGPGTRLTVL.

The CDR3 coding sequence is TGTGCCAGCAGCTTAATGCCAGTCTCTGGAAACACCATATATTTT. It is translated as CASSLMPVSGNTIYF. The rearrangement links TRBV7-8 to TRBJ1-3; no definite D call. Germline-derived CDR1 and CDR2 are SGHVS and FQNEAQ. Trimming pared 2 bases from V and 0 bases from J, leaving 8 bases between. This CDR3 region has 15 residues.